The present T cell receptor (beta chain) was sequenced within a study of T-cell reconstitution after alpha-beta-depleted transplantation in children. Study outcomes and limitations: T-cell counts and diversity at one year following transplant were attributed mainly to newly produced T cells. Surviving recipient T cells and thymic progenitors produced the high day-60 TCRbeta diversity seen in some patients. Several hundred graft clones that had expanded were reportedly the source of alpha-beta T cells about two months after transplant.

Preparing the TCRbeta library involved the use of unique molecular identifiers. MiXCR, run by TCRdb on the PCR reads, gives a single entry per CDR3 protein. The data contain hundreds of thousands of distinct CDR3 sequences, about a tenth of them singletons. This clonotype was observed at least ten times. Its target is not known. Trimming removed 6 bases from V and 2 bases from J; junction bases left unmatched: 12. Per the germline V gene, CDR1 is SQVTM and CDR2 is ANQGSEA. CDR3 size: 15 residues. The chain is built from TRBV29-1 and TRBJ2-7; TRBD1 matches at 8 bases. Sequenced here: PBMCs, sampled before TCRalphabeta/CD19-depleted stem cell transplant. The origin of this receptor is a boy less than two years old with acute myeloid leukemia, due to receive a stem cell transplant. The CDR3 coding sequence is TGCAGCGTCTTAAACTCCGGGACAGGAACCTACGAGCAGTACTTC. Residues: CSVLNSGTGTYEQYF.